This TCR beta chain appears in the sequencing data of a study of T cells in Graves' hyperthyroidism and ophthalmopathy. In its sample, this clonotype was seen many times. Its antigen remains unknown. An end of the junction differs from the germline gene, which may be a read error. A patient was excluded if there was uncontrolled infection, other autoimmune disease, pregnancy or lactation. Diagnoses were made from clinical symptoms, serum measures (thyroxine and TRAb), thyroid ultrasound and orbital computed tomography. Around 9.8 ml fresh peripheral blood yielded the PBMCs. Looked up from germline, CDR1 is MNHEY and CDR2 is SVGAGI. CDR3 size: 16 residues. Broader study findings: Clonotypes that were expanded in thyroid above 0.001 mostly appeared in blood too.

The TCR beta CDR3 regions underwent amplification using RNA transcripts as the source. The HTBI set primed first-round TCR CDR3 RT-PCR. MiXCR, run by TCRdb on the multiplex PCR reads, gives a single entry per CDR3 protein. The repertoire holds fewer than 400,000 distinct CDR3 sequences, 25% seen once, with around 67% in the top ten. V and J are TRBV6-5 and TRBJ1-1; 12 nucleotides line up with TRBD1. The sequenced sample consisted of blood. The source is a man aged 50-59 years with Graves' hyperthyroidism. Written as DNA, the CDR3 is TGTGCCAGCAGGTACTCGGGGACAGGGGGCCTCACTGAAGCTTTCTTT. Translated: CASRYSGTGGLTEAFF.